Shown below are 27 T cell receptor beta chains from a single sample sequenced in a study of breast tumors, draining lymph nodes, adjacent tissues. From the multiplex PCR reads, TCRdb called clonotypes with MiXCR, one entry per CDR3 protein. The table shows approximately 210,000 distinct CDR3 sequences, with roughly a third occurring only once. Breast cancer patients provided tissue from their axillary draining lymph nodes. The sequencing input was axillary lymph node tissue. The receptor set was obtained from a female donor with breast cancer. Some clones in this sample may be carry-over from other donors' samples.

As concerns this clonotype: The limits of the CDR3 on the DNA are not certain, so only TCRdb's listed CDR3 is given. V gene TRBV11-3 combines with J gene TRBJ2-2. CDR1 and CDR2 (germline): SGHNT, YENEEA. The CDR3 spans 21 amino acids, including both terminal residues. CDR3 protein: CASSIYLCSVDTGSNTGELFF.

The gene calls are TRBV4-1 and TRBJ2-5, with D perhaps TRBD1 (6 bases). The DNA matches TRBJ1-2 better at its end, which makes the J call doubtful. Germline V lookup: CDR1 MGHRA, CDR2 YSYEKL. CDR3 size: 17 residues. CDR3 bases: TGCGCCAGCAGCCAAGATAAGGGGGGGACCTACGACTATGGCTACACCTTC. The encoded protein is CASSQDKGGTYDYGYTF.

This clonotype has ten or more counts. This chain connects TRBV6-4 to TRBJ1-2, with D unresolved. The V end lost 3 bases, the J end lost 4 bases, and 15 bases lay between the germline ends. Per germline, CDR1 MRHNA and CDR2 SNTAGT. The CDR3 length is 15 residues. CDR3 sequence reads: CASSESRQEFYGYTF. For the CDR3, the DNA is TGTGCCAGCAGTGAAAGTCGACAAGAATTCTATGGCTACACCTTC.

This clonotype occurred many times. The chain's CDR3 is CASNNRYEQYF. In nucleotides, the CDR3 is TGTGCCAGCAATAACAGATACGAGCAGTACTTC. The chain has TRBV2 and TRBJ2-7, with D unresolved. Germline V gene data show CDR1 as SNHLY and CDR2 as FYNNEI. The ends were cut back, 7 bases at V and 4 bases at J, with 8 bases in the middle. This CDR3 has 11 residues.

This chain connects TRBV7-8 to TRBJ2-3; 9 bases fit TRBD1. From germline, CDR1 is SGHVS and CDR2 FQNEAQ. The CDR3 totals 14 residues. V trimming: 5 bases; J trimming: 11 bases; junction bases outside the gene matches: 11. This chain's CDR3 is CASSQGQGHDEQYF. The DNA for the CDR3 is TGTGCCAGCAGCCAGGGACAGGGTCATGATGAGCAGTATTTT.

This clonotype was found many times. The rearrangement uses TRBV9 and TRBJ2-7; 11 bases fit TRBD1. Germline CDR1 reads SGDLS; CDR2 reads YYNGEE. The CDR3 contains 15 residues. The trim removed 3 bases at V and 1 base at J, leaving 3 bases unmatched. The CDR3 DNA reads TGTGCCAGCAGCGCGGGGACAGGGGGTTCCTACGAGCAGTACTTC. Residues: CASSAGTGGSYEQYF.

The chain carries TRBV10-1 and TRBJ2-7; TRBD2 aligns across 11 bases. This CDR3 region has 16 residues. V dropped 5 bases and J dropped 1; count of bases not matched to a gene: 7. Germline CDR1 is WNHNN and CDR2 is SYGVQD (reference sequence). The CDR3 sequence is CASSSGTSGTSYEQYF. In DNA form, the CDR3 reads TGCGCCAGCAGTTCGGGGACTAGCGGAACTTCCTACGAGCAGTACTTC.

Only a few counts were recorded for this clonotype. CDR3 coding DNA: TGTGCCAGCAAACCGGAGGGGGAGACCCAGTACTTC. Protein product: CASKPEGETQYF. The chain joins TRBV6-6 to TRBJ2-5; the D gene is possibly TRBD2 (6 bases). Germline V CDR1 and CDR2: MNHNY, SVGAGI (reference sequence). CDR3 length equals 12 residues. V was trimmed by 7 bases and J by 5 bases, leaving 11 bases between them.

Many counts were recorded for this clonotype. The chain uses TRBV6-4 and TRBJ1-5; D not resolved. The length of the CDR3 is 13 residues. Trimming left V 6 bases short and J 3 bases short, with 9 bases between. Germline CDR1 and CDR2: MRHNA and SNTAGT. The CDR3 sequence: CASSAGPNQPQHF. In DNA, the CDR3 is TGTGCCAGCAGCGCGGGCCCCAATCAGCCCCAGCATTTT.

The gene calls are TRBV7-2 and TRBJ2-1, with D perhaps assigned TRBD1 or TRBD2 (5 bases each). CDR1 and CDR2 (germline): SGHTA, FQGNSA. V was trimmed by 1 base and J by 0 bases, leaving 22 bases between them. The CDR3 is 20 residues long. CDR3 sequence reads: CASSLGGSPPGRSSYNEQFF. DNA of the CDR3: TGTGCCAGCAGCTTAGGAGGCTCACCACCGGGGCGGAGCTCCTACAATGAGCAGTTCTTC.

This clonotype was detected ten times or more. The rearrangement links TRBV7-2 to TRBJ2-7, with TRBD2 matching 8 bases. The germline gives CDR1 SGHTA, CDR2 FQGNSA. Losses at the gene ends were 3 bases for V and 3 bases for J; bases not matched to a gene: 7. This CDR3 comprises 15 residues. The CDR3 protein is CASSFSGGGNYEQYF. CDR3 nucleotide sequence: TGTGCCAGCAGCTTTAGCGGCGGGGGGAACTACGAGCAGTACTTC.

This clonotype occurred many times. The chain couples TRBV7-9 to TRBJ2-2; D is unresolved. This CDR3 has 14 residues. CDR1 and CDR2 from the germline V gene are SEHNR and FQNEAQ (reference sequence). The V gene lost 4 bases and the J gene lost 1 base, with 7 bases spanning the gap. In DNA, the CDR3 is TGTGCCAGCAGCTACGAGGTGAACACCGGGGAGCTGTTTTTT. It is translated as CASSYEVNTGELFF.

In its sample, this clonotype was seen many times. This chain links TRBV19 with TRBJ1-5; the D gene is possibly TRBD1 (6 bases). V lost 3 bases and J 0 bases, leaving 9 bases between the germline ends. Germline CDR1 reads LNHDA; CDR2 reads SQIVND (reference sequence). The CDR3 extends over 15 amino acids. In nucleotides, the CDR3 is TGTGCCAGTAGTATGGGGACAAATAGCAATCAGCCCCAGCATTTT. Amino acid sequence: CASSMGTNSNQPQHF. The complete variable domain, with remaining parts taken from reference TRBV19 and TRBJ1-5, reads DGGITQSPKYLFRKEGQNVTLSCEQNLNHDAMYWYRQDPGQGLRLIYYSQIVNDFQKGDIAEGYSVSREKKESFPLTVTSAQKNPTAFYLCASSMGTNSNQPQHFGDGTRLSIL.

The sample holds one count of this clonotype. This sequence joins TRBV20-1 and TRBJ2-2; a possible D gene is TRBD1 (5 bases). Germline V CDR1 and CDR2: DFQATT, SNEGSKA (reference sequence). The CDR3 runs to 11 residues. V lost 3 bases to trimming and J lost 9 bases, with 8 bases between them. The CDR3 spells CSARPDRELFF. CDR3 coding DNA: TGCAGTGCTAGGCCGGACAGGGAGCTGTTTTTT.

The genes are TRBV11-3 and TRBJ2-2; D is unresolved. The CDR3 spans 12 residues. Per germline, CDR1 SGHNT and CDR2 YENEEA. V lost 4 bases and J lost 8, with 8 bases in between. The CDR3 nucleotides are TGTGCCAGCAGCTCCCGGCAGGGGGAGCTGTTTTTT. Translated, it gives CASSSRQGELFF.

This clonotype was seen repeatedly, ten times or more. The genes are TRBV29-1 and TRBJ2-7; D is perhaps TRBD1 (6 bases). With 7 bases removed from V and 1 base from J, the gap between germline ends came to 20 bases. The CDR3 is 15 residues long. Germline CDR1 and CDR2: SQVTM and ANQGSEA. CDR3 DNA: TGCAGCGCCTCCCTACAGGGAAGAGGGTCCTACGAGCAGTACTTC. This translates into CSASLQGRGSYEQYF.

Details on this clonotype: A much more abundant neighbour one base away suggests this may be a read error. This rearrangement joins TRBV7-3 to TRBJ2-5; TRBD1 is a possible D gene (6 bases). Germline values: CDR1 SGHTA, CDR2 FQGTGA. The germline V and J ends were trimmed by 4 bases and 9 bases, with 27 bases remaining between them. The CDR3 sequence is 17 residues long. The CDR3 protein is CASSSARWGLGREPQYF. The CDR3 DNA is TGTGCCAGCAGCTCAGCCCGTTGGGGGCTGGGCAGGGAGCCCCAGTACTTC.

At least ten counts were recorded for this clonotype. The V call is TRBV30, the J call TRBJ1-4, with D unclear. Germline assignment: CDR1 GTSNPN and CDR2 SVGIG (reference sequence). CDR3 size: 15 residues. Trimming stripped 1 base from V and 5 bases from J, with 14 bases between. CDR3 sequence: CAWSAPGPLNEKLFF. Written as DNA, the CDR3 is TGTGCCTGGAGTGCCCCTGGACCGCTCAATGAAAAACTGTTTTTT.

The chain recombines TRBV6-2 or TRBV6-3 with TRBJ1-5; perhaps TRBD1 as D (6 bases). This CDR3 is built from 16 residues. CDR1 and CDR2 (germline): MNHEY, SVGEGT. The V and J ends lost 2 bases and 7 bases respectively, with 18 bases between them. The CDR3 here is CASSYRWTLGGQPQHF. CDR3 bases: TGTGCCAGCAGTTACAGGTGGACTCTAGGGGGACAGCCCCAGCATTTT.

This clonotype occurred many times. This chain connects TRBV7-9 to TRBJ2-7; D might be TRBD1 (6 bases). The CDR3 sequence is 14 residues long. Germline V gives CDR1 SEHNR, CDR2 FQNEAQ (reference sequence). V dropped 10 bases and J dropped 3 bases, with 19 bases sitting between them. The CDR3 loop reads CATAPAGVIYEQYF. CDR3 sequence (DNA): TGTGCCACAGCCCCGGCAGGGGTTATCTACGAGCAGTACTTC.

This clonotype has at least ten counts. The gene calls are TRBV6-5 and TRBJ1-2; TRBD1 matches at 9 bases. The CDR3 loop spans 14 amino acids. J gave up 4 bases and V 8 bases, and 8 bases lay outside the gene matches. CDR1 and CDR2 (germline): MNHEY, SVGAGI. CDR3 residues: CASGWTGESYGYTF. CDR3 coding DNA: TGTGCCAGCGGATGGACAGGGGAGAGCTATGGCTACACCTTC.

In DNA, the CDR3 is TGTGCCAGCAGTCCCCGACACGGGAACCAAGAGACCCAGTACTTC. This gives the protein CASSPRHGNQETQYF. The chain recombines TRBV6-6 with TRBJ2-5; possibly TRBD2 for D (5 bases). Trimming cost V 5 bases and J 0 bases, with 13 bases left between them. CDR3 length: 15 amino acids. The germline gives CDR1 MNHNY, CDR2 SVGAGI (reference sequence).

The V call is TRBV10-3, the J call TRBJ2-3, with 11 bases matching TRBD2. The V gene's germline CDR1 is ENHRY and CDR2 SYGVKD. V trimming: 8 bases; J trimming: 5 bases; junction bases outside the gene matches: 6. This CDR3 is built from 14 residues. CDR3 nucleotides: TGTGCCATCGCCTCGCTAGCGGGAGGAGATACGCAGTATTTT. It specifies CAIASLAGGDTQYF.

This clonotype was recorded many times. The rearrangement links TRBV19 to TRBJ2-6; D assignment may be TRBD1 or TRBD2 (5 bases each). The V end was cut by 2 bases, the J end by 0 bases, with 11 bases between. The CDR3 is 17 residues long. Germline CDR1 reads LNHDA; CDR2 reads SQIVND (reference sequence). The CDR3 is CASSIKGSYSGANVLTF. CDR3 DNA: TGTGCCAGTAGTATAAAGGGGAGCTACTCTGGGGCCAACGTCCTGACTTTC.

This clonotype was counted many times. V is TRBV11-3 and J is TRBJ2-1; D unresolved. V shed 1 base and J shed 4 bases, with 17 bases lying between them. This CDR3 region has 17 residues. Germline lookup yields CDR1 SGHNT and CDR2 YENEEA. The CDR3 nucleotides read TGTGCCAGCAGCTTAGGCAAAGGCAGGTTTAATTACAATGAGCAGTTCTTC. Encoded protein: CASSLGKGRFNYNEQFF.

At least ten counts were recorded for this clonotype. The genes are TRBV11-2 and TRBJ2-5; the match to TRBD2 covers 8 bases. V dropped 2 bases and J dropped 0; count of bases not matched to a gene: 5. Germline V gene data show CDR1 as SGHAT and CDR2 as FQNNGV. CDR3 length equals 16 residues. Written as DNA, the CDR3 is TGTGCCAGCAGCTTATTAAGCGGGAGCAACCAAGAGACCCAGTACTTC. The encoded protein is CASSLLSGSNQETQYF. Full variable domain (outside the CDR3, taken from reference TRBV11-2 and TRBJ2-5): EAGVAQSPRYKIIEKRQSVAFWCNPISGHATLYWYQQILGQGPKLLIQFQNNGVVDDSQLPKDRFSAERLKGVDSTLKIQPAKLEDSAVYLCASSLLSGSNQETQYFGPGTRLLVL.

There are a few counts of this clonotype. The V call is TRBV20-1, the J call TRBJ2-2, with D possibly TRBD1 on 6 matching bases. Germline lookup yields CDR1 DFQATT and CDR2 SNEGSKA (reference sequence). This CDR3 comprises 11 residues. Trimming left V 5 bases short and J 6 bases short, with 7 bases between. The CDR3, as DNA: TGCAGTGCTTCAGGGGCCGGGGAGCTGTTTTTT. This encodes CSASGAGELFF.